This TCR beta chain appears in the sequencing data of a study of T cell responses to AZD1222 COVID-19 vaccine (dated by TCRdb to about 2021). Regarding the study in general: Because spike-specific TCR depth and breadth did not differ between the two schedules, AZD1222 recipients who got a second dose at roughly 4 weeks were pooled with those who got a second dose at roughly 12 weeks. TCR sequencing covered about 230 trial participants: 207 given two doses of AZD1222 and 26 given two doses of MenACWY control vaccine. Enrollment into the trials was organized by age into subgroups of 18-55, 56-69 and 70-plus years, and those subgroups contained about 150, 27 and 61 TCR-sequenced participants, respectively.

Overall study outcomes, separate from this receptor: After two AZD1222 doses, both the breadth and the depth of spike-specific TCRs were significantly higher than at day 0 and than in MenACWY recipients. The vaccine-associated CD4 TCRs covered the entire spike protein, and the dominant responses fell in regions 160-218 and 743-854. Only five or six AZD1222 recipients were SARS-CoV-2 seropositive at baseline, limiting conclusions about previously exposed vaccinees. Nearly half of unique spike-specific TCRs reportedly recognized epitopes outside regions mutated in the B.1.351 and B.1.1.7 variants. No day 14 peak-response samples were available, so repertoires were characterized only after the peak T cell response. Participants were mostly white British and included more females than males, and it was suggested by the authors that clonal diversity may have been underestimated. The 56-69-year group was small, and its depth increase did not reach significance, likely because of low power.

Deletion took 3 bases off V and 0 bases off J, with a span of 7 bases between the germline ends. The CDR3, cysteine through phenylalanine, is 14 amino acids long. The read is trimmed to its CDR3 DNA, 42 bases read in frame from base 1. CDR1 SGDLS and CDR2 YYNGEE are derived from the germline V gene. The CDR3 regions of human TCRbeta chains were subjected to immunosequencing. The paper's data handling went like this. Repertoire TCRs were matched against a reference library of SARS-CoV-2-specific TCRs generated with the MIRA antigen-specificity platform. Breadth was defined as the fraction of unique TCRs that were SARS-CoV-2-associated. Depth was defined as the fraction of total T cells that were SARS-CoV-2-associated. Using the MIRA data, each spike-specific TCR was mapped to the spike region that the TCR reacts to and placed in a CD4 or CD8 class. Log10-transformed breadth and depth values were compared by one-way ANOVA with Sidak's multiple comparisons tests. TCRdb mirrors the immuneACCESS table, restricted to in-frame sequences. Some clones are absent from its copies; in checked studies, under half trace to an unresolved V gene, and the reason for the others is unknown. V and J calls and clone size follow that table, whereas D and trimming were derived from the DNA. The sample includes 140,000 to 150,000 clones, with about 92% observed a single time. Together, the top ten hold about 9.1% of the sample.

To note about this clone: Its cognate antigen has yet to be identified. Nothing much larger sits one base from this clone, and base qualities are not available.

Interpreted using the paper, the time point label stands for: baseline before first vaccination. Samples from vaccinated people were obtained from the UK trials COV001 and COV002, which included a single-blind randomized controlled phase 2/3 trial of AZD1222 (ChAdOx1 nCoV-19) in healthy adults. For TCRbeta chain sequencing, PBMC samples were collected from trial participants at day 0 and at day 28 after the second dose. Recombination connected TRBV9 to TRBJ1-3; the D gene remains uncertain. The material sequenced was peripheral blood, taken on day 0 of AZD1222 vaccination. This TCR derives from an adult in good health. The DNA reads TGTGCCAGCAGCGACACGAGCTCTGGAAACACCATATATTTT. Its protein is CASSDTSSGNTIYF.